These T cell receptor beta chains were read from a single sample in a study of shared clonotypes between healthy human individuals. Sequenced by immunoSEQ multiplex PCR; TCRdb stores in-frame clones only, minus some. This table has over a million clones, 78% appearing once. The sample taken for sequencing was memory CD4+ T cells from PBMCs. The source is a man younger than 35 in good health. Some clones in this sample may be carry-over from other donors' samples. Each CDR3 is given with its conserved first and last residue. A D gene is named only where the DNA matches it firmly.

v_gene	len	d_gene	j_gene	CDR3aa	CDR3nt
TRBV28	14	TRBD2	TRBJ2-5	CASSPAGGRETQYF	TGTGCCAGCAGTCCTGCGGGAGGACGGGAGACCCAGTACTTC
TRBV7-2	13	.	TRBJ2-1	CASSLAPGVDRFF	TGTGCCAGCAGCTTAGCCCCTGGAGTAGATCGGTTCTTC
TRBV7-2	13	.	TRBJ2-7	CASSLAREYEQYF	TGTGCCAGCAGCTTAGCCAGGGAGTACGAGCAGTACTTC
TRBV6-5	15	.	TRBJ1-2	CASSYSSAGLYGYTF	TGTGCCAGCAGTTACTCGTCGGCCGGCCTCTATGGCTACACCTTC
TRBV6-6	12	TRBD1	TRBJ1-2	CASSWTGTGYTF	TGTGCCAGCAGCTGGACAGGGACGGGCTACACCTTC
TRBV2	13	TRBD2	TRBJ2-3	CASTKGLAGPQYF	TGTGCCAGCACTAAGGGACTAGCGGGACCCCAGTATTTT
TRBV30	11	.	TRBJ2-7	CAWKVTYEQYF	TGTGCCTGGAAAGTTACCTACGAGCAGTACTTC
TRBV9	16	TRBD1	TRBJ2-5	CASSGGTGRSLKTQYF	TGTGCCAGCAGCGGGGGGACAGGGAGGTCTTTGAAGACCCAGTACTTC
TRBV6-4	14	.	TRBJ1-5	CASRTRWDHQPQHF	TGTGCCAGCCGGACAAGATGGGACCATCAGCCCCAGCATTTT
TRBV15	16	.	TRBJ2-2	CATSRGVGSGPGELFF	TGTGCCACCAGCAGAGGAGTGGGTTCGGGTCCCGGGGAGCTGTTTTTT
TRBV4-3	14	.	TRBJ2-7	CASSPGTADYEQYF	TGCGCCAGCAGCCCCGGGACGGCAGATTACGAGCAGTACTTC